These 8 T cell receptor beta chains originate from one sample sequenced in a study of blood T cell repertoires in COVID-19. The assay was immunoSEQ multiplex PCR, and TCRdb's table has in-frame clones only and misses some. The sample has 65,000 to 95,000 clones, over 75% seen once. Source material: peripheral blood. These TCRs come from a man between 65 and 85 years old with active or convalescent COVID-19.

V and J are TRBV19 and TRBJ2-3; TRBD2 aligns across 11 bases. With V trimmed by 8 bases and J by 4 bases, 8 bases remained unmatched. Germline values: CDR1 LNHDA, CDR2 SQIVND (reference sequence). CDR3 length: 15 amino acids. As DNA, the CDR3 is TGTGCCAGTGGCCCCTTTAGCGGGGGGGCAGATACGCAGTATTTT. Its translation: CASGPFSGGADTQYF.

The J gene is TRBJ2-1, the V gene TRBV6-1; 9 bases fit TRBD2. The CDR3 contains 15 residues. Germline loops: CDR1 MNHNS, CDR2 SASEGT. V was clipped by 3 bases and J by 8 bases; unmatched bases: 8. In DNA, the CDR3 is TGTGCCAGCAGTGATGTGGCGGGAGGGCCCTATGAGCAGTTCTTC. This sequence encodes CASSDVAGGPYEQFF.

The sample holds many counts of this clone. This chain uses TRBV3-1 (or the pseudogene TRBV3-2) with TRBJ2-2, with TRBD2 as a possible D gene (5 bases). CDR1 and CDR2 (germline): LGHDT, YNNKEL (reference sequence). The CDR3 contains 13 residues. Trimming took off 1 base at V and 6 bases at J, with 6 bases between the two ends. CDR3 region: CASSQGSAGELFF. The CDR3 nucleotides are TGTGCCAGCAGCCAAGGTAGCGCCGGGGAGCTGTTTTTT.

The rearrangement joins TRBV28 to TRBJ2-3, with 13 bases that match TRBD2. V was clipped by 6 bases and J by 7 bases; unmatched bases: 7. Germline V gene lookup returns CDR1 MDHEN and CDR2 SYDVKM. The CDR3 consists of 15 residues. The CDR3 nucleotides read TGTGCCAGCAGGGAACTAGCGGGAGGGCCTCATACGCAGTATTTT. Its translation is CASRELAGGPHTQYF. The whole variable domain, remainder taken from reference TRBV28 and TRBJ2-3, is DVKVTQSSRYLVKRTGEKVFLECVQDMDHENMFWYRQDPGLGLRLIYFSYDVKMKEKGDIPEGYSVSREKKERFSLILESASTNQTSMYLCASRELAGGPHTQYFGPGTRLTVL.

This sequence joins TRBV28 and TRBJ2-1, with 8 bases identical to TRBD1. CDR3 length: 19 amino acids. V was clipped by 5 bases and J by 7 bases; unmatched bases: 22. Germline CDR1 and CDR2: MDHEN and SYDVKM. CDR3 DNA sequence: TGTGCCAGCAGTGGACGGACAGGGTTTTCTCGACTCTTAGGAAATGAGCAGTTCTTC. Protein: CASSGRTGFSRLLGNEQFF.

This clone occurred a few times. The rearrangement links TRBV9 to TRBJ2-1; D possibly corresponds to TRBD2 (5 bases). The CDR3 length is 13 residues. Trimming took 1 base from V and 7 from J, leaving 9 bases between them. Germline assignment: CDR1 SGDLS and CDR2 YYNGEE. CDR3 nucleotides: TGTGCCAGCAGCGTACTCGGGGAGAATGAGCAGTTCTTC. It translates to CASSVLGENEQFF.

This clone was detected only a few times. The V call is TRBV3-1 (or the pseudogene TRBV3-2), the J call TRBJ2-7, with 7 bases aligning to TRBD1. This CDR3 comprises 14 residues. With 4 bases clipped from V and 0 bases from J, the junction kept 3 bases outside the gene matches. Germline V gene lookup returns CDR1 LGHDT and CDR2 YNNKEL (reference sequence). For the CDR3, the DNA is TGTGCCAGCAGCCTGGGACAGCACTCCTACGAGCAGTACTTC. This codes for CASSLGQHSYEQYF.

This clone was counted between two and nine times. CDR3 region: CAIALTSGTGDEQFF. DNA of the CDR3: TGTGCCATCGCCCTGACTAGCGGGACAGGCGATGAGCAGTTCTTC. The chain combines TRBV10-3 with TRBJ2-1; 11 nucleotides line up with TRBD2. Per the germline V gene, CDR1 is ENHRY and CDR2 is SYGVKD. This CDR3 region has 15 residues. V was clipped by 8 bases and J by 8 bases; unmatched bases: 11.